These 22 T cell receptor beta chains share one sample of origin, sequenced in a study of blood T cell repertoires in COVID-19. Measured with immunoSEQ multiplex PCR; TCRdb has only the in-frame clones, and not every one. The table shows roughly 70,000 clones, with 85% to 90% occurring only once. Material: peripheral blood. These receptors all come from a woman aged 45-65 years with active COVID-19.

This sequence joins TRBV7-2 and TRBJ1-1; D might be TRBD1 (5 bases). The length of the CDR3 is 14 residues. Germline V gives CDR1 SGHTA, CDR2 FQGNSA. The V end was cut by 5 bases, the J end by 5 bases, with 15 bases between. CDR3 residues: CASSPYGARTEAFF. The CDR3 nucleotides are TGTGCCAGCAGCCCCTATGGGGCGAGGACTGAAGCTTTCTTT.

The V call is TRBV10-3, the J call TRBJ1-1; D gene ambiguous. CDR1 is ENHRY and CDR2 is SYGVKD in the germline V gene. This CDR3 has 14 amino acids. Between the trimmed V and J ends, which lost 0 bases and 1 base, there was a span of 6 bases. The CDR3 protein is CAISESRGNTEAFF. DNA of the CDR3: TGTGCCATCAGTGAGTCCCGGGGGAACACTGAAGCTTTCTTT.

This sequence joins TRBV2 and TRBJ2-5; weak D call: TRBD1 (5 bases). From germline, CDR1 is SNHLY and CDR2 FYNNEI. The CDR3 loop spans 13 amino acids. V was shortened by 9 bases and J by 0 bases, with 11 bases between the two germline ends. The CDR3 here is CASDREYQETQYF. CDR3 nucleotide sequence: TGTGCCAGTGACAGAGAGTACCAAGAGACCCAGTACTTC.

V gene TRBV28 combines with J gene TRBJ2-1; D perhaps matches TRBD1 (6 bases). The ends were cut back, 4 bases at V and 8 bases at J, with 12 bases in the middle. There are 13 residues in the CDR3. The germline V gene encodes CDR1 MDHEN and CDR2 SYDVKM. Written as DNA, the CDR3 is TGTGCCAGCAGTTCCCCCAGGGGACATGAGCAGTTCTTC. This codes for CASSSPRGHEQFF.

The rearrangement uses TRBV12-5 and TRBJ2-2; TRBD1 is a possible D gene (6 bases). The V gene's germline CDR1 is LGHNT and CDR2 FRNRAP. Trimming took 1 base from V and 4 from J, leaving 10 bases between them. This CDR3 is built from 15 residues. Here the CDR3 reads CASGLEQGVTGELFF. The CDR3 nucleotides read TGTGCTAGTGGTTTGGAACAGGGCGTCACCGGGGAGCTGTTTTTT.

The CDR3 DNA reads TGTGCCAGCAACCCCGGAGCGGGAGGCTACGAGCAGTACTTC. Its translation is CASNPGAGGYEQYF. The V call is TRBV9, the J call TRBJ2-7; 9 positions match TRBD2. The CDR3 extends over 14 amino acids. Germline V gene sequence: CDR1 SGDLS, CDR2 YYNGEE. Unmatched junction bases numbered 7, after V lost 6 bases and J lost 3 bases.

This clone has only a few counts. This chain connects TRBV13 to TRBJ2-1; 12 positions agree with TRBD2. This CDR3 is 15 amino acids long. CDR1 is PRHDT and CDR2 is FYEKMQ in the germline V gene (reference sequence). The J segment lost 4 bases and the V segment lost 4 bases, leaving 2 bases of the junction unmatched. The CDR3 sequence: CASSSGLAGYNEQFF. The DNA for the CDR3 is TGTGCCAGCAGCTCCGGACTAGCGGGATACAATGAGCAGTTCTTC.

The chain employs TRBV6-5 and TRBJ2-3, with D uncertain. The CDR3 is 13 residues long. Germline V gives CDR1 MNHEY, CDR2 SVGAGI. V lost 7 bases and J lost 1, with 9 bases in between. CDR3 amino acids: CASTRSGTDTQYF. Written as DNA, the CDR3 is TGTGCCAGCACGAGGAGCGGCACAGATACGCAGTATTTT.

This chain links TRBV7-8 with TRBJ2-7; TRBD1 aligns across 12 bases. After removal of 2 bases from V and 5 bases from J, the junction contained 10 bases not matched to a gene. This CDR3 is 17 amino acids long. Germline V CDR1 and CDR2: SGHVS, FQNEAQ. CDR3 sequence: CASSLRAAGTGGNEQYF. The DNA for the CDR3 is TGTGCCAGCAGCTTAAGGGCCGCCGGGACAGGGGGCAACGAGCAGTACTTC.

V usage is TRBV28 and J usage is TRBJ1-1, with 9 positions matching TRBD1. From germline, CDR1 is MDHEN and CDR2 SYDVKM. This CDR3 has 16 amino acids. Germline trimming cut 3 bases from V and 3 bases from J; bases unmatched to any gene: 8. In DNA form, the CDR3 reads TGTGCCAGCAGTTTCCCGGGGACAGGGAGGGACACTGAAGCTTTCTTT. This encodes CASSFPGTGRDTEAFF.

The chain combines TRBV2 with TRBJ1-1, with D possibly being TRBD1 (6 bases). Trimming took 6 bases from V and 1 from J, leaving 12 bases between them. The CDR3 totals 14 residues. The V gene's germline CDR1 is SNHLY and CDR2 FYNNEI. The CDR3 loop is CASSDRLENTEAFF. CDR3 in DNA: TGTGCCAGCAGCGACAGGCTCGAGAACACTGAAGCTTTCTTT.

The chain recombines TRBV7-3 with TRBJ2-2; 7 nucleotides line up with TRBD1. In germline, CDR1 is SGHTA, CDR2 FQGTGA. CDR3 size: 15 residues. V shed 1 base and J 2 bases; nucleotides not matched to a gene: 1. CDR3 in amino acids: CASSLKGANTGELFF. CDR3 coding DNA: TGTGCCAGCAGCTTAAAGGGGGCAAACACCGGGGAGCTGTTTTTT.

This sequence joins TRBV5-1 and TRBJ2-4, with D uncertain. The CDR3 is 15 residues long. Trimming shortened V by 0 bases and J by 6 bases, and 13 bases separated the two germline ends. Germline V gene data show CDR1 as SGHRS and CDR2 as YFSETQ. DNA for the CDR3: TGCGCCAGCAGCTTGGGCCTCAGGTCCGGAAACATTCAGTACTTC. This gives the protein CASSLGLRSGNIQYF.

The chain is built from TRBV6-5 and TRBJ1-4; D perhaps matches TRBD1 (6 bases). Looked up from germline, CDR1 is MNHEY and CDR2 is SVGAGI. The CDR3 length is 14 residues. Trimming took off 8 bases at V and 6 bases at J, with 16 bases between the two ends. Written as DNA, the CDR3 is TGTGCCAGCTTACTGGGGGGGGCGGATGAAAAACTGTTTTTT. Amino acid sequence: CASLLGGADEKLFF.

This clone was observed a single time. The V call is TRBV7-2, the J call TRBJ2-1, with a tentative D call TRBD1 (5 bases). The CDR3 has 14 amino acids. V lost 7 bases to trimming and J lost 7 bases, with 17 bases between them. Germline-derived CDR1 and CDR2 are SGHTA and FQGNSA. As DNA, the CDR3 is TGTGCCAGCACCTATCGTGGCAGGGTAAATGAGCAGTTCTTC. It translates to CASTYRGRVNEQFF.

The rearrangement joins TRBV11-3 to TRBJ2-1; D is perhaps TRBD1 (6 bases). There are 15 residues in the CDR3. Germline CDR1 SGHNT, CDR2 YENEEA. The V end lost 4 bases, the J end lost 0 bases, and 10 bases lay between the germline ends. The CDR3 DNA follows: TGTGCCAGCAGCTCAGGGGACGGCTCCTACAATGAGCAGTTCTTC. Encoded protein: CASSSGDGSYNEQFF.

This chain uses TRBV5-1 with TRBJ2-7, with D possibly being TRBD2 (5 bases). The CDR3 sequence is 16 residues long. The germline CDR1 and CDR2 sequences are SGHRS and YFSETQ. V was trimmed by 3 bases and J by 9 bases, leaving 25 bases between them. CDR3 sequence: CASSSYPGGLALLQYF. The CDR3 DNA follows: TGCGCCAGCAGCTCCTATCCTGGTGGCCTAGCCCTCTTGCAGTACTTC. Complete variable domain (other parts from reference TRBV5-1 and TRBJ2-7): KAGVTQTPRYLIKTRGQQVTLSCSPISGHRSVSWYQQTPGQGLQFLFEYFSETQRNKGNFPGRFSGRQFSNSRSEMNVSTLELGDSALYLCASSSYPGGLALLQYFGPGTRLTVT.

There are a few counts of this clone. This CDR3 is also generated by other DNA sequences in the sample. The V call is TRBV7-9, the J call TRBJ2-3, with D perhaps TRBD1 (5 bases). The CDR3 consists of 14 residues. V lost 2 bases and J lost 0, with 6 bases in between. The germline gives CDR1 SEHNR, CDR2 FQNEAQ (reference sequence). CDR3 in DNA: TGTGCCAGCAGCTTACAGGGCAGCACAGATACGCAGTATTTT. Translation gives CASSLQGSTDTQYF.

This sequence joins TRBV19 and TRBJ1-1; D is possibly TRBD1 (6 bases). Per the germline V gene, CDR1 is LNHDA and CDR2 is SQIVND (reference sequence). This CDR3 is 14 amino acids long. Trimming left V 7 bases short and J 1 base short, with 13 bases between. CDR3 nucleotides: TGTGCCAGTATTAAATCGGACAGGAACACTGAAGCTTTCTTT. Encoded protein: CASIKSDRNTEAFF.

The chain links TRBV10-2 to TRBJ1-3; tentatively, D is TRBD1 (5 bases). The CDR3 runs 13 residues. The germline V gene has CDR1 WSHSY and CDR2 SAAADI. The V end was cut by 7 bases, the J end by 2 bases, with 9 bases between. CDR3 sequence: CASNPGTGNTIYF. The CDR3 nucleotides are TGCGCCAGCAACCCAGGGACTGGAAACACCATATATTTT.

The chain links TRBV29-1 to TRBJ2-7, with 8 nucleotides matching TRBD1. The CDR3 is 14 residues long. Germline V gives CDR1 SQVTM, CDR2 ANQGSEA. J was trimmed by 2 bases and V by 6 bases; bases with no gene match: 9. CDR3 sequence (DNA): TGCAGCGTGCAGGGGGCAGTTCGGACCTACGAGCAGTACTTC. Its protein is CSVQGAVRTYEQYF.

The genes are TRBV19 and TRBJ1-1; 10 bases are shared with TRBD1. V lost 4 bases to trimming and J lost 5 bases; unmatched junction nucleotides: 10. The CDR3 consists of 16 residues. Germline CDR1 and CDR2: LNHDA and SQIVND (reference sequence). The CDR3 protein is CASSRTGQGYRTEAFF. For the CDR3, the DNA is TGTGCCAGTAGTAGAACGGGACAGGGGTATCGGACTGAAGCTTTCTTT.